This is a list of T cell receptor beta chains from one sample in a study of regulatory dendritic cells for organ transplantation. TCRdb keeps only in-frame clones here, not all; method: immunoSEQ multiplex PCR. The profile shows about 4,000 clones, 71% of them singletons. Their cognate antigens are unknown. The sample was memory CD8+ T cells from blood cultured with dendritic cells. Every receptor here comes from a human donor in good health. Both conserved end residues are part of each CDR3. The order of the fields is J gene, D gene, clone size, V gene, CDR3 protein, CDR3 DNA. D genes are given only for firm matches. Clone size appears in some rows only: once, few, many, or a class for an expanded clone.

TRBJ1-2	.	.	TRBV9	CASSLSGTPNNGYTF	TGTGCCAGCAGCCTTTCCGGGACCCCAAACAACGGCTACACCTTC
TRBJ2-7	TRBD1	.	TRBV11-1	CASSADRGDRADEQYF	TGTGCCAGCAGCGCAGATCGCGGGGACAGGGCGGACGAGCAGTACTTC
TRBJ1-2	TRBD1	.	TRBV27	CASRDAGGVYGYTF	TGTGCCAGCAGGGACGCAGGGGGAGTATATGGCTACACCTTC
TRBJ2-1	TRBD2	.	TRBV5-1	CASSFEGLAGNEQFF	TGCGCCAGCAGCTTTGAGGGACTAGCGGGAAATGAGCAGTTCTTC
TRBJ1-2	.	.	TRBV19	CASTPLGAAGYTF	TGTGCCAGTACCCCTCTAGGGGCGGCTGGCTACACCTTC
TRBJ2-3	.	.	TRBV19	CASSILLRGSDTQYF	TGTGCCAGTAGTATTCTTTTGAGGGGCTCGGATACGCAGTATTTT
TRBJ2-3	.	.	TRBV19	CASSTHGADTQYF	TGTGCCAGTAGTACCCATGGGGCAGATACGCAGTATTTT
TRBJ2-1	TRBD2	.	TRBV4-2	CASSQDDTSGSHEQFF	TGTGCCAGCAGCCAAGATGATACTAGCGGGAGTCATGAGCAGTTCTTC
TRBJ1-2	TRBD1	.	TRBV6-5	CASSTQGGADGYTF	TGTGCCAGCAGTACTCAGGGGGGGGCGGATGGCTACACCTTC
TRBJ2-3	.	.	TRBV15	CATSPTGGRTDTQYF	TGTGCCACCAGCCCAACCGGGGGCAGAACAGATACGCAGTATTTT
TRBJ1-4	TRBD1	.	TRBV19	CASSETGWTNEKLFF	TGTGCCAGTAGCGAGACAGGGTGGACTAATGAAAAACTGTTTTTT
TRBJ2-3	.	.	TRBV5-8	CASSLFPEEDTQYF	TGTGCCAGCAGCTTGTTTCCGGAGGAAGATACGCAGTATTTT
TRBJ1-2	.	.	TRBV19	CASSQDYGYTF	TGTGCCAGTAGTCAAGACTATGGCTACACCTTC
TRBJ2-1	TRBD1	.	TRBV6-4	CASSEGQGASNEQFF	TGTGCCAGCAGTGAGGGACAGGGCGCGAGTAATGAGCAGTTCTTC
TRBJ2-1	.	.	TRBV6-4	CASSDSDKSSYNEQFF	TGTGCCAGCAGTGACTCGGACAAGAGCTCCTACAATGAGCAGTTCTTC
TRBJ2-2	.	.	TRBV19	CASSMGRTGELFF	TGTGCCAGTAGTATGGGGAGGACCGGGGAGCTGTTTTTT
TRBJ2-7	.	.	TRBV5-1	CASALRGYEQYF	TGCGCCAGCGCGTTACGGGGCTACGAGCAGTACTTC
TRBJ2-7	.	.	TRBV28	CASSSTSGTYEQYF	TGTGCCAGCAGTTCAACCTCAGGAACCTACGAGCAGTACTTC
TRBJ1-3	.	.	TRBV7-2	CASSLGGYQLSGNTIYF	TGTGCCAGCAGCTTGGGGGGATACCAACTCTCTGGAAACACCATATATTTT
TRBJ2-3	TRBD2	large	TRBV6-1	CASSEVSGSADTQYF	TGTGCCAGCAGTGAAGTAAGCGGGAGCGCAGATACGCAGTATTTT
TRBJ2-7	TRBD1	.	TRBV7-8	CASSLYRGPSYEQYF	TGTGCCAGCAGCTTATACAGGGGCCCCTCCTACGAGCAGTACTTC
TRBJ2-3	.	.	TRBV15	CATSRTQLGGTDTQYF	TGTGCCACCAGCAGGACACAACTAGGGGGCACAGATACGCAGTATTTT
TRBJ1-5	.	few	TRBV5-8	CASSLGGLGQPQHF	TGTGCCAGCAGCTTGGGAGGGTTGGGTCAGCCCCAGCATTTT
TRBJ2-1	TRBD1	.	TRBV27	CATRQGSTHNEQFF	TGTGCCACCAGACAGGGAAGTACCCACAATGAGCAGTTCTTC
TRBJ2-1	.	.	TRBV7-3	CASSLTNSPLSEQFF	TGTGCCAGCAGCTTAACGAACTCACCCTTGAGTGAGCAGTTCTTC
TRBJ1-1	.	.	TRBV9	CASSTRPVAEAFF	TGTGCCAGCAGCACGCGACCGGTAGCTGAAGCTTTCTTT
TRBJ2-1	.	few	TRBV7-3	CASSLTGALNNEQFF	TGTGCCAGCAGCTTAACCGGGGCTCTAAACAATGAGCAGTTCTTC
TRBJ2-7	.	once	TRBV4-3	CASSQDMAAVSYEQYF	TGCGCCAGCAGCCAAGATATGGCAGCCGTCTCCTACGAGCAGTACTTC
TRBJ2-3	.	.	TRBV4-3	CASSHSFGLDTDTQYF	TGCGCCAGCAGCCATTCTTTCGGGTTAGACACAGATACGCAGTATTTT
TRBJ1-2	.	.	TRBV21-1	CASGRGRSNTGYTF	TGTGCCAGCGGCAGGGGCAGATCAAACACGGGCTACACCTTC
TRBJ2-7	.	few	TRBV28	CASSLLAGRYEQYF	TGTGCCAGCAGTTTATTGGCAGGGAGGTACGAGCAGTACTTC
TRBJ2-2	.	few	TRBV19	CASSINRVGGELFF	TGTGCCAGTAGTATCAACAGGGTGGGCGGGGAGCTGTTTTTT
TRBJ2-5	TRBD1	.	TRBV6-1	CASSEGIAQGAPQETQYF	TGTGCCAGCAGTGAAGGAATTGCCCAGGGGGCGCCCCAAGAGACCCAGTACTTC
TRBJ2-5	.	.	TRBV4-1	CASSQSPGLQETQYF	TGCGCCAGCAGCCAATCCCCGGGGCTCCAAGAGACCCAGTACTTC
TRBJ2-2	.	.	TRBV15	CATSRVGTGELFF	TGTGCCACCAGCAGAGTGGGCACCGGGGAGCTGTTTTTT
TRBJ2-2	.	.	TRBV5-6	CASSLNQDGFTGELFF	TGTGCCAGCAGCTTGAATCAAGACGGGTTCACCGGGGAGCTGTTTTTT
TRBJ2-1	TRBD1	once	TRBV6-4	CASSDSPGQGLNEQFF	TGTGCCAGCAGTGACTCCCCGGGACAGGGACTCAATGAGCAGTTCTTC
TRBJ2-3	TRBD2	.	TRBV5-1	CASSSGLGDSTDTQYF	TGCGCCAGCAGCTCAGGACTAGGGGATAGCACAGATACGCAGTATTTT
TRBJ2-3	.	.	TRBV19	CASSITSLGGTQYF	TGTGCCAGTAGTATTACCAGCCTTGGCGGTACGCAGTATTTT
TRBJ1-2	TRBD1	few	TRBV7-9	CASSFDRVGYTF	TGTGCCAGCAGCTTTGACAGGGTAGGCTACACCTTC
TRBJ2-1	.	.	TRBV7-9	CASSLAGFSYNEQFF	TGTGCCAGCAGCTTAGCAGGGTTCTCTTACAATGAGCAGTTCTTC
TRBJ1-1	.	.	TRBV27	CASSSTAYGTEAFF	TGTGCCAGCAGTTCGACAGCGTACGGGACTGAAGCTTTCTTT
TRBJ2-7	TRBD1	.	TRBV19	CASSIIGTGVYEQYF	TGTGCCAGTAGTATAATCGGGACAGGGGTCTACGAGCAGTACTTC
TRBJ2-7	.	.	TRBV4-1	CASSQAPGYTYEQYF	TGCGCCAGCAGCCAAGCCCCCGGGTACACCTACGAGCAGTACTTC
TRBJ2-1	.	.	TRBV2	CASKEAALEQFF	TGTGCCAGCAAGGAAGCGGCCCTAGAGCAGTTCTTC
TRBJ1-5	.	.	TRBV30	CAWSVSPSLNQPQHF	TGTGCCTGGAGTGTTTCTCCGAGTTTAAATCAGCCCCAGCATTTT
TRBJ1-5	.	.	TRBV15	CATRQGNQPQHF	TGTGCCACCCGACAGGGCAATCAGCCCCAGCATTTT
TRBJ2-7	.	.	TRBV6-5	CASSYVGPDEQYF	TGTGCCAGCAGTTACGTCGGTCCGGACGAGCAGTACTTC